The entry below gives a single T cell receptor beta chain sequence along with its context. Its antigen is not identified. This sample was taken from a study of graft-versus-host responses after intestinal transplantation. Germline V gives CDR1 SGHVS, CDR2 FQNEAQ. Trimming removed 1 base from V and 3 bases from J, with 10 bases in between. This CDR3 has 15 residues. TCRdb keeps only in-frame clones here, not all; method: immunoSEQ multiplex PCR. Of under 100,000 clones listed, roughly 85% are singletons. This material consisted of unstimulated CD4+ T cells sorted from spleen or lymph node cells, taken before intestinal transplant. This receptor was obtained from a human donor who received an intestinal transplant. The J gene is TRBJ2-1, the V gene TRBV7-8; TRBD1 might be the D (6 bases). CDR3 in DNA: TGTGCCAGCAGCTTAGGGTCAGGGGACTACAATGAGCAGTTCTTC. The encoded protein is CASSLGSGDYNEQFF.